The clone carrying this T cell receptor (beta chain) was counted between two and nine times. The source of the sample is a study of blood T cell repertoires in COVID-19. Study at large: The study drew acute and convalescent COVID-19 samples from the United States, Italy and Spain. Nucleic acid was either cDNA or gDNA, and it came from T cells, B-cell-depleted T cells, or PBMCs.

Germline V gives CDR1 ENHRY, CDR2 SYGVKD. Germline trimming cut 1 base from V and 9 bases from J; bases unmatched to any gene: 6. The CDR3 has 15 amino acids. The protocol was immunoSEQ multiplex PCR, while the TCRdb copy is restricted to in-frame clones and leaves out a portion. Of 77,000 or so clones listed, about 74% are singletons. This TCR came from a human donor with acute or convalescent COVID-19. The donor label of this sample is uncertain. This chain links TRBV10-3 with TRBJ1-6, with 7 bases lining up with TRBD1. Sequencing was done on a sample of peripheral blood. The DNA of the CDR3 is TGTGCCATCAGTGAGTTCGACAGGGTTACTTCACCCCTCCACTTT. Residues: CAISEFDRVTSPLHF.